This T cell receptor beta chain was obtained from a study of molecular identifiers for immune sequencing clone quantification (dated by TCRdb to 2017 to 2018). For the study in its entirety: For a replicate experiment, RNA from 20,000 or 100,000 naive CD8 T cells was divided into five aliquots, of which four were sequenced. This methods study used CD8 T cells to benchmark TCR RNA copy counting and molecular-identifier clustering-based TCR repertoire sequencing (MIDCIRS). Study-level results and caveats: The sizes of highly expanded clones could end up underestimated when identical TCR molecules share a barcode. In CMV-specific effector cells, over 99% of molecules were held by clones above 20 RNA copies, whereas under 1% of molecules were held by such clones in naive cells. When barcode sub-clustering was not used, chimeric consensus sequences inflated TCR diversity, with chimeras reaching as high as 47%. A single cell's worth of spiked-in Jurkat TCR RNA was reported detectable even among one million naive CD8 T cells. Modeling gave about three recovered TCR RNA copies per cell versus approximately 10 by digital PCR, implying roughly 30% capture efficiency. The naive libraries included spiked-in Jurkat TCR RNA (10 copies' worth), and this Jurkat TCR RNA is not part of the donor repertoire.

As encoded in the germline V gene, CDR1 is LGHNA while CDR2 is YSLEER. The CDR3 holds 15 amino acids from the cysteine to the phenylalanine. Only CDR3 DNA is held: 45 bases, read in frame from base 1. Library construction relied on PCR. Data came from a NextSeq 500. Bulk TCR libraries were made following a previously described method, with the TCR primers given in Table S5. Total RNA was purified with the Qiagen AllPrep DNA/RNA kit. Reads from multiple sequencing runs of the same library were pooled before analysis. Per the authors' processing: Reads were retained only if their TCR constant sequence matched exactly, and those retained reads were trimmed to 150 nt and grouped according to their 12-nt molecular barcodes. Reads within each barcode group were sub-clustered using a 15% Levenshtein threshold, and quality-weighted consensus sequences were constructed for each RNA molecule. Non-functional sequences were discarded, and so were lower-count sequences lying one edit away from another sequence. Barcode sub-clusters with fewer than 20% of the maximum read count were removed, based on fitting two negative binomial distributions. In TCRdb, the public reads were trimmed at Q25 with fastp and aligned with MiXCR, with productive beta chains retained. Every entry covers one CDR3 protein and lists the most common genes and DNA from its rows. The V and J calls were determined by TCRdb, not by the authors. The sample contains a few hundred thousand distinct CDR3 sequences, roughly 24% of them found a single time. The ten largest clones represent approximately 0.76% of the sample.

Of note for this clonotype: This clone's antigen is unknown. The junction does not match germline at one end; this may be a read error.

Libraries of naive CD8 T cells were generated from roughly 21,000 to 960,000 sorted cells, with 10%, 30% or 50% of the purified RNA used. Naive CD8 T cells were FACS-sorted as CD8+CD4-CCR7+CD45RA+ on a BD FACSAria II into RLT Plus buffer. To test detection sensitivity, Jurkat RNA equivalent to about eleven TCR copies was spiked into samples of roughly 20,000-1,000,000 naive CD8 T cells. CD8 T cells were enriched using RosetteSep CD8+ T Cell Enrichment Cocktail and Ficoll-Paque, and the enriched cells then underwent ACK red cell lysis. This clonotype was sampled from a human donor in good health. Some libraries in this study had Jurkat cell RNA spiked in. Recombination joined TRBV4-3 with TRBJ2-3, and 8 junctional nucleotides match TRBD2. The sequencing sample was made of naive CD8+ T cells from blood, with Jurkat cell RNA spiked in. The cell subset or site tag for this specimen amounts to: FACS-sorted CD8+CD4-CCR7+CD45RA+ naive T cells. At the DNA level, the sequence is TGCACCAGCAGCCAGGGCGGGGGGCGGCGATTAACGCAGTATTTT. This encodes CTSSQGGGRRLTQYF.